Below are 13 T cell receptor beta chains sequenced from a single sample in a study of control samples from healthy donors and cancer patients. Assay: immunoSEQ multiplex PCR; the TCRdb copy retains only in-frame clones and omits some. The sample has around 170,000 clones; more than 80% are singletons. Material for sequencing was blood. The receptor source for this set is a man between 25 and 39 years old in good health.

The chain combines TRBV11-2 with TRBJ2-7, with D perhaps TRBD1 (5 bases). Trimming pared 0 bases from V and 2 bases from J, leaving 11 bases between. Germline CDR1 and CDR2: SGHAT and FQNNGV. The CDR3 contains 15 residues. This chain's CDR3 is CASSLDKRQPYEQYF. The CDR3 nucleotides are TGTGCCAGCAGCTTAGACAAACGACAGCCCTACGAGCAGTACTTC. Complete variable domain (other parts from reference TRBV11-2 and TRBJ2-7): EAGVAQSPRYKIIEKRQSVAFWCNPISGHATLYWYQQILGQGPKLLIQFQNNGVVDDSQLPKDRFSAERLKGVDSTLKIQPAKLEDSAVYLCASSLDKRQPYEQYFGPGTRLTVT.

V gene TRBV9 combines with J gene TRBJ2-7; D ambiguous. V was pared by 0 bases and J by 2 bases, with 9 bases between. This CDR3 is 14 amino acids long. CDR1 and CDR2 from the germline V gene are SGDLS and YYNGEE. CDR3 amino acids: CASSVGHSAYEQYF. CDR3 nucleotides: TGTGCCAGCAGCGTAGGGCATTCCGCCTACGAGCAGTACTTC.

Comment on this clone: This CDR3 is also generated by other DNA sequences in the sample. The gene calls are TRBV5-5 and TRBJ2-6, with a tentative D call TRBD2 (7 bases). Germline CDR1 reads SGHKS; CDR2 reads YYEKEE (reference sequence). The CDR3 covers 17 residues. V was cut by 4 bases and J by 4 bases, with 18 bases left in between. CDR3 protein: CASSLEGGGAGANVLTF. CDR3 coding DNA: TGTGCCAGCAGCCTGGAGGGGGGAGGGGCGGGGGCCAACGTCCTGACTTTC.

This rearrangement joins TRBV19 to TRBJ2-2; weak D call: TRBD1 (6 bases). Trimming shortened V by 9 bases and J by 0 bases, and 11 bases separated the two germline ends. This CDR3 is built from 14 residues. Per germline, CDR1 LNHDA and CDR2 SQIVND (reference sequence). In DNA, the CDR3 is TGTGCCAGCGCCTGGACAGCGAACACCGGGGAGCTGTTTTTT. This gives the protein CASAWTANTGELFF.

The rearrangement links TRBV5-4 to TRBJ2-5; 7 bases line up with TRBD1. This CDR3 has 14 residues. Trimming at V came to 2 bases and at J to 13 bases, leaving 14 bases not matched to a gene. Looked up from germline, CDR1 is SGHNT and CDR2 is YYREEE (reference sequence). CDR3 nucleotides: TGTGCCAGCAGCTTAGAACAGGGGCGCCTCCCCCGGTACTTC. Translation: CASSLEQGRLPRYF. Based on the CDR3 plus reference TRBV5-4 and TRBJ2-5, the full variable domain is ETGVTQSPTHLIKTRGQQVTLRCSSQSGHNTVSWYQQALGQGPQFIFQYYREEENGRGNFPPRFSGLQFPNYSSELNVNALELDDSALYLCASSLEQGRLPRYFGPGTRLLVL.

A single count supports this clone. The chain recombines TRBV28 with TRBJ2-1; 7 nucleotides align to TRBD2. V trimming: 1 base; J trimming: 7 bases; junction bases outside the gene matches: 10. The V gene's germline CDR1 is MDHEN and CDR2 SYDVKM. CDR3 length equals 16 residues. The CDR3 sequence is CASSLLSAGASNEQFF. CDR3 in DNA: TGTGCCAGCAGTTTATTATCCGCGGGAGCAAGTAATGAGCAGTTCTTC. The full variable domain, with the rest looked up from reference TRBV28 and TRBJ2-1, is DVKVTQSSRYLVKRTGEKVFLECVQDMDHENMFWYRQDPGLGLRLIYFSYDVKMKEKGDIPEGYSVSREKKERFSLILESASTNQTSMYLCASSLLSAGASNEQFFGPGTRLTVL.

The chain joins TRBV18 to TRBJ1-3; 8 nucleotides agree with TRBD1. Germline CDR1 reads KGHSH; CDR2 reads LQKENI. Trimming removed 2 bases from V and 4 bases from J; junction bases left unmatched: 7. The CDR3 runs to 16 residues. CDR3 sequence (DNA): TGTGCCAGCTCACCATCTAGGACAGGGAGCGGAAACACCATATATTTT. Its protein product is CASSPSRTGSGNTIYF.

V is TRBV5-1 and J is TRBJ1-1; D might be TRBD1 (5 bases). V lost 2 bases to trimming and J lost 4 bases, with 9 bases between them. Germline values: CDR1 SGHRS, CDR2 YFSETQ. This CDR3 contains 13 residues. CDR3 coding DNA: TGCGCCAGCAGCTTACAGGACCGCACTGAAGCTTTCTTT. It translates to CASSLQDRTEAFF.

J is TRBJ1-3 and V is TRBV5-6, with no clear D. With 6 bases removed from V and 1 base from J, the gap between germline ends came to 8 bases. CDR3 size: 13 residues. CDR1 is SGHDT, CDR2 YYEEEE, per germline. The CDR3 DNA reads TGTGCCAGCATGCAAGGATCTGGAAACACCATATATTTT. This sequence encodes CASMQGSGNTIYF.

This chain connects TRBV15 to TRBJ1-5; D gene ambiguous. V lost 3 bases, J lost 1 base, and 19 bases lay in between. The CDR3 is made up of 18 amino acids. CDR1 and CDR2 from the germline V gene are LNHNV and YYDKDF (reference sequence). The chain's CDR3 is CATSSSVGRARSNQPQHF. The CDR3 DNA sequence: TGTGCCACCAGCAGCTCCGTTGGGAGGGCTCGGAGCAATCAGCCCCAGCATTTT.

A note on this clone: Other DNA sequences within the sample encode an identical CDR3. CDR3 in DNA: TGTGCCAGCAGTTACTCTAGGACAGGGGGCAACTATGGCTACACCTTC. Amino acids: CASSYSRTGGNYGYTF. The chain uses TRBV6-5 and TRBJ1-2; 11 bases line up with TRBD1. J was trimmed by 2 bases and V by 0 bases; bases with no gene match: 2. Germline V lookup: CDR1 MNHEY, CDR2 SVGAGI. There are 16 residues in the CDR3.

The chain recombines TRBV6-2 or TRBV6-3 with TRBJ2-2; D not certain. Per the germline V gene, CDR1 is MNHEY and CDR2 is SVGEGT. CDR3 size: 15 residues. V was pared by 6 bases and J by 1 base, with 12 bases between. This CDR3 reads CASSNPPGNTGELFF. The CDR3 DNA reads TGTGCCAGCAGCAATCCCCCAGGGAACACCGGGGAGCTGTTTTTT.

The gene calls are TRBV11-2 and TRBJ2-7; 8 positions match TRBD2. V dropped 8 bases and J dropped 6; count of bases not matched to a gene: 0. The CDR3 is 10 amino acids. Germline assignment: CDR1 SGHAT and CDR2 FQNNGV. This CDR3 reads CASAGGEQYF. DNA for the CDR3: TGTGCCAGCGCGGGGGGCGAGCAGTACTTC.